This TCR beta chain is drawn from a study of cytomegalovirus exposure and HLA in healthy donors. As regards this clone: The antigen remains undetermined.

PCR used 60 Vbeta primers and 13 Jbeta primers. The repertoire was sequenced with immunoSEQ multiplex PCR; TCRdb's copy has only in-frame clones and lacks some. The data contain about 140,000 clones, more than 60% of them singletons. General study findings and limits: It was only CMV serostatus that was available as immune exposure information. Reportedly, TCR beta sequences accurately predicted HLA-A and HLA-B alleles in most subjects. On later analysis, the bulk of CMV-associated TCR beta chains appeared to be HLA-restricted.

This receptor was taken from a man aged 40-50 years in good health and CMV-seronegative. The sample was PBMCs.

The chain's CDR3 is CASSPISGKYGYTF. CDR3 nucleotide sequence: TGTGCCAGCTCACCAATCTCCGGGAAATATGGCTACACCTTC. This chain uses TRBV18 with TRBJ1-2; D unclear. Trimming removed 2 bases from V and 5 bases from J, with 12 bases in between. The CDR3 consists of 14 residues. Per the germline V gene, CDR1 is KGHSH and CDR2 is LQKENI.